This T cell receptor (beta chain) was profiled in a study of cytomegalovirus exposure and HLA in healthy donors. Study-wide results and caveats: Donors belonging to an Asian-associated ancestry cluster reportedly showed fewer N-insertions in productive TCRs than the approximately 690-donor mean, according to what a later analysis found.

This clone was seen a few times. Its antigen is not identified. Per germline, CDR1 SQVTM and CDR2 ANQGSEA. The CDR3 contains 13 residues. V lost 3 bases and J lost 2; bases outside the gene matches: 4. PCR amplification relied on 60 Vbeta primers (plus 13 Jbeta primers). Produced via immunoSEQ multiplex PCR; TCRdb's table is partial and in-frame only. The sample has roughly 160,000 clones, approximately 80% seen once. This TCR came from a man aged 45 to 65 in good health and CMV-seropositive. V gene TRBV29-1 combines with J gene TRBJ2-7; TRBD2 matches at 7 bases. Sequenced sample: PBMCs. DNA of the CDR3: TGCAGCGTTGACCCGGGGGGTACCTACGAGCAGTACTTC. Translated, it gives CSVDPGGTYEQYF.